The clone carrying this T cell receptor (beta chain) was detected only a few times. Its antigen remains unknown. The entry originates in a study of cytomegalovirus exposure and HLA in healthy donors. The PCR was carried out with 60 Vbeta primers and 13 Jbeta primers. Profiled with immunoSEQ multiplex PCR; TCRdb holds only in-frame clones, not every one. The table includes about 120,000 clones, over 9.5% detected once. Overall study results and limits: Among immune exposure information, only CMV serostatus was available. When the data were analyzed later, several of the most significant clusters appeared to be linked to common viral pathogens.

CDR1 is SGHTA and CDR2 is FQGNSA in the germline V gene. V was pared by 1 base and J by 12 bases, with 10 bases between. The CDR3 totals 12 residues. Material: PBMCs. The clonotype originates from a woman aged 18-35 years in good health and CMV-seropositive. J is TRBJ2-1 and V is TRBV7-2, with D possibly being TRBD2 (6 bases). The CDR3 DNA reads TGTGCCAGCAGCTTAGAACGGGGAGGGCAGTTCTTC. Protein: CASSLERGGQFF.